The clone carrying this TCR beta chain was detected only a few times. Its specificity is not known. The CDR3 is made up of 15 amino acids. Germline CDR1 and CDR2: SGHTA and FQGNSA. V was pared by 4 bases and J by 5 bases, with 9 bases of the junction left unmatched. This sample was taken from a study of T-cell reconstitution after alpha-beta-depleted transplantation in children. General study results and limits: T-cell counts and diversity at one year post-transplant came mainly from newly produced T cells. TCRbeta diversity was high at day 60 in some patients (a result of surviving recipient T cells and thymic progenitors). Reportedly, roughly two months post-transplant, alpha-beta T cells arose from several hundred expanded graft clones.

The TCRbeta library was prepared with unique molecular identifiers. Each CDR3 protein gets one entry after TCRdb re-called the PCR reads with MiXCR. The sample holds approximately 400,000 distinct CDR3 sequences, roughly 16% seen once. Specimen: PBMCs, mostly from graft donor cells, collected 360 days after TCRalphabeta/CD19-depleted stem cell transplant. The TCR comes from a boy in the first two years of life who had a stem cell transplant for Wiskott-Aldrich syndrome, so the T cells may come from the graft donor. The chain has TRBV7-2 and TRBJ2-5; 8 nucleotides line up with TRBD2. In DNA form, the CDR3 reads TGTGCCAGCAGCTCTTGGACTAGCTTCAGGGAGACCCAGTACTTC. Protein: CASSSWTSFRETQYF.